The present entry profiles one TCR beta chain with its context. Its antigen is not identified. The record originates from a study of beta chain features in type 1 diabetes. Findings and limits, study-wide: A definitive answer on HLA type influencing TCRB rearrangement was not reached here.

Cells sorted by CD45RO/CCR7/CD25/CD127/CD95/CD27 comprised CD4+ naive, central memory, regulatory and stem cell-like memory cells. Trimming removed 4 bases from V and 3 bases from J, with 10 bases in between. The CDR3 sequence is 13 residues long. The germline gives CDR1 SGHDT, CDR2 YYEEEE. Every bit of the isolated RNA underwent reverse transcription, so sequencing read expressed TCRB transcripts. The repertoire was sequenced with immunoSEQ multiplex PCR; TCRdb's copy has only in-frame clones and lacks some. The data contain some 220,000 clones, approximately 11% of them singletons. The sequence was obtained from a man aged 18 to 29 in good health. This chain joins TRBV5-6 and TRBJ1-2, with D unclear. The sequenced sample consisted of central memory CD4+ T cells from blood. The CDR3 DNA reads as TGTGCCAGCAGCACCGGACGGCACTATGGCTACACCTTC. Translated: CASSTGRHYGYTF.